Listed below are T cell receptor beta chains from one sample, sequenced in a study of CD8 T cells in ankylosing spondylitis. TCRdb called the 5' RACE reads again in MiXCR, with one record for every CDR3 protein. The sample records about 540,000 distinct CDR3 sequences, roughly 13% being singletons. The sample was blood, either unsorted or a sorted T cell fraction (not recorded which). These receptors all come from a male donor with ankylosing spondylitis. The CDR3 runs from the conserved cysteine through the conserved F or W. Fields, in order: J gene, V gene, CDR3 length, CDR3 protein.

TRBJ1-5,TRBV29-1,12,CSAWTGGQPQHF
TRBJ1-1,TRBV7-9,15,CASSPLGDRGPEAFF
TRBJ2-7,TRBV7-9,14,CASSLELAGLEQYF
TRBJ2-5,TRBV5-5,16,CASSLVLAAPSGTQYF
TRBJ2-5,TRBV7-2,16,CASSLRTSAQDATQYF
TRBJ1-5,TRBV29-1,13,CSVVSGGNQPQHF
TRBJ2-3,TRBV4-2,20,CASSHVGLAGDLTSTDTQYF
TRBJ2-7,TRBV5-1,14,CASSPGGGYYEQYF
TRBJ1-5,TRBV20-1,16,CSASGQDEHYDQPQHF
TRBJ2-3,TRBV6-1,15,CASIAKREGTDTQYF
TRBJ1-6,TRBV5-4,15,CASSLGGEGLSPLHF
TRBJ2-5,TRBV5-1,16,CASSLTGTPEVETQYF
TRBJ1-1,TRBV20-1,15,CSARDIGQGNTEAFF
TRBJ1-1,TRBV24-1,14,CATRAGDRDTEAFF
TRBJ1-4,TRBV23-1,17,CASSQSGRGVTNEKLFF
TRBJ2-3,TRBV6-1,15,CASSEADRSTDTQYF
TRBJ2-1,TRBV12-3/TRBV12-4,13,CASTPFYHNEQFF
TRBJ2-5,TRBV6-5,19,CASSYPWAQGKGKQETQYF
TRBJ2-2,TRBV18,13,CASSGTDTGELFF
TRBJ2-1,TRBV5-1,13,CATRGLAANEQFF